A selection of T cell receptor beta chains follows, all from one sample in a study of shared clonotypes between healthy human individuals. Repertoires were generated with immunoSEQ multiplex PCR, while TCRdb's copy carries only in-frame clones and drops some. This sample has more than 550,000 clones, with about nine tenths found just once. Material for sequencing was memory CD8+ T cells from PBMCs. These receptors came from a man between 18 and 35 years old in good health. Some clones in this sample may be carry-over from other donors' samples. Both conserved end residues are part of each CDR3. A D gene is named only where the DNA matches it firmly. Clone size is given for some rows only: seen once, a few or many times, or a class if the clone is expanded.

v_call	j_call	d_call	clone_size	cdr3_aa	cdr3_nt
TRBV28	TRBJ2-1	NA	NA	CASKRISYNEQFF	TGTGCCAGCAAGCGGATTTCCTACAATGAGCAGTTCTTC
TRBV14	TRBJ2-4	NA	NA	CASSQEPDLLGNIQYF	TGTGCCAGCAGCCAAGAACCGGATCTCCTGGGAAACATTCAGTACTTC
TRBV19	TRBJ1-2	TRBD1	NA	CASSQGTAYGYTF	TGTGCCAGTAGCCAGGGGACAGCCTATGGCTACACCTTC
TRBV7-6	TRBJ2-1	TRBD2	few	CASSLATSGIGEQFF	TGTGCCAGCAGCTTAGCCACTAGCGGGATCGGTGAGCAGTTCTTC
TRBV12-5	TRBJ2-2	NA	NA	CASGHRYTGELFF	TGTGCTAGTGGTCATCGGTACACCGGGGAGCTGTTTTTT
TRBV18	TRBJ1-2	NA	NA	CASSPPTEEYGYTF	TGTGCCAGCTCACCACCCACAGAGGAGTATGGCTACACCTTC
TRBV7-9	TRBJ1-2	TRBD1	NA	CASSLADRGQGYTF	TGTGCCAGCAGCTTAGCTGACAGGGGGCAAGGCTACACCTTC
TRBV9	TRBJ1-2	TRBD1	NA	CASSVEGTVGRGYTF	TGTGCCAGCAGCGTGGAGGGGACAGTGGGTCGGGGCTACACCTTC
TRBV28	TRBJ1-4	NA	NA	CASSIDIRTANEKLFF	TGTGCCAGCAGTATCGATATCCGGACGGCGAATGAAAAACTGTTTTTT
TRBV23-1	TRBJ2-7	NA	NA	CASSLASSWEQYF	TGCGCCAGCAGTTTGGCCAGCTCCTGGGAGCAGTACTTC
TRBV7-3	TRBJ2-4	NA	NA	CASSLGGTGVYENIQYF	TGTGCCAGCAGCCTCGGGGGTACAGGGGTATACGAAAACATTCAGTACTTC
TRBV30	TRBJ2-1	NA	NA	CAWSVIFGNEQFF	TGTGCCTGGAGTGTAATCTTTGGAAATGAGCAGTTCTTC
TRBV9	TRBJ2-1	TRBD2	NA	CASSVAPSGTRGNEQFF	TGTGCCAGCAGCGTAGCGCCTAGCGGGACTCGGGGCAATGAGCAGTTCTTC
TRBV7-6	TRBJ1-4	NA	NA	CASTPRGPGEKLFF	TGTGCCAGCACCCCCCGAGGGCCGGGTGAAAAACTGTTTTTT
TRBV28	TRBJ2-2	TRBD2	few	CASRTIAGTGELFF	TGTGCCAGCAGAACGATAGCGGGAACCGGGGAGCTGTTTTTT
TRBV27	TRBJ2-2	TRBD2	NA	CASGSLAGAGSTGELFF	TGTGCCAGCGGAAGTCTAGCGGGAGCGGGTTCTACCGGGGAGCTGTTTTTT